This entry concerns a single T cell receptor (beta chain). What it binds is unknown. The sample is drawn from a study of cytomegalovirus exposure and HLA in healthy donors. The V and J ends lost 7 bases and 2 bases, in that order; junction bases with no gene match: 8. The CDR3 is 14 amino acids. Germline assignment: CDR1 SGHTA and CDR2 FQGNSA. 13 Jbeta primers and 60 Vbeta primers were used for the PCR. Assay used: immunoSEQ multiplex PCR; TCRdb lists only in-frame clones, some missing. The sample shows approximately 100,000 clones, around 79% of them seen only once. Study-wide results and caveats: With further analysis later on, most CMV-associated TCR beta chains appeared HLA-restricted. A later analysis associated 15,000 to 20,000 TCR beta sequences with HLA alleles at a 0.05 false discovery rate.

Sequencing was performed on PBMCs. The V call is TRBV7-2, the J call TRBJ2-7; TRBD1 aligns across 7 bases. The receptor comes from a woman in her 40s in good health and CMV-seronegative. CDR3 region: CASKARDSTYEQYF. DNA for the CDR3: TGTGCCAGCAAGGCTAGGGACAGTACCTACGAGCAGTACTTC.